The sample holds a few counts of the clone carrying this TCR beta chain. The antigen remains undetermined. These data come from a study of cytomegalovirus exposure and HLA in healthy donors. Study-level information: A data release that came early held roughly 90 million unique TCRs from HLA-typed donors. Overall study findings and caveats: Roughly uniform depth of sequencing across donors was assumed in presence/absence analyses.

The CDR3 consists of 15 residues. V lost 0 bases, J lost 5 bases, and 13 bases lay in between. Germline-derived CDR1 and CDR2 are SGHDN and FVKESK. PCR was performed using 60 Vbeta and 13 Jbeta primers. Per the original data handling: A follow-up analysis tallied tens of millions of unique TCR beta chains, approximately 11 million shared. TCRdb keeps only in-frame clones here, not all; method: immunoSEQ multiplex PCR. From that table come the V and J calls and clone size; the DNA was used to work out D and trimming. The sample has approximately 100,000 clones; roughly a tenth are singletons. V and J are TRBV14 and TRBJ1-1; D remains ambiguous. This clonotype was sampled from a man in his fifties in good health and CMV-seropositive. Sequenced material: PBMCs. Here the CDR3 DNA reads TGTGCCAGCAGCCAAGAACCCCTCGGGTTAACTGAAGCTTTCTTT. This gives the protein CASSQEPLGLTEAFF.